A single sample is the source of the 3 T cell receptor beta chains below, sequenced in a study of OX40 agonist ivuxolimab in advanced cancers. Some clones are missing from TCRdb's copy, which holds only in-frame ones; the method was immunoSEQ multiplex PCR. Of about 69,000 clones listed, about four fifths are singletons. The sequencing here drew on CD4+ or CD8+ T cells sorted from blood, taken in a trial of the OX40 agonist ivuxolimab. The receptors originated from an adult with an advanced solid tumor such as melanoma, head and neck, liver or kidney cancer.

This chain joins TRBV5-1 and TRBJ2-6, with D hard to call. Germline loops: CDR1 SGHRS, CDR2 YFSETQ. V lost 0 bases and J 4 bases, leaving 14 bases between the germline ends. The CDR3 has 17 amino acids. CDR3 nucleotide sequence: TGCGCCAGCAGCTTGGCCGGTCCTTTACGCGGGGCCAACGTCCTGACTTTC. It specifies CASSLAGPLRGANVLTF.

Only one count was recorded for this clone. V gene TRBV28 combines with J gene TRBJ2-1, with TRBD1 identical over 10 bases. This CDR3 contains 14 residues. The V and J ends lost 7 bases and 5 bases, in that order; junction bases with no gene match: 5. The germline CDR1 and CDR2 sequences are MDHEN and SYDVKM. The CDR3 loop reads CASIGDRGHNEQFF. The DNA of the CDR3 is TGTGCCAGCATAGGGGACAGGGGCCACAATGAGCAGTTCTTC.

The rearrangement uses TRBV11-2 and TRBJ2-7; D is perhaps TRBD2 (6 bases). V lost 4 bases and J 6 bases, leaving 10 bases between the germline ends. The CDR3 has 12 residues. CDR1 and CDR2 from the germline V gene are SGHAT and FQNNGV. CDR3: CASSSRGGEQYF. Written as DNA, the CDR3 is TGTGCCAGCAGCTCCCGGGGAGGCGAGCAGTACTTC.